These T cell receptor beta chains were read from a single sample in a study of blood T cells in healthy people across ages. TCRdb re-called the 5' RACE reads with MiXCR, one entry per CDR3 protein. The repertoire holds around 900,000 distinct CDR3 sequences, with more than 25% as singletons. Specimen: blood. The receptors stem from an elderly woman in good health. Both conserved end residues are part of each CDR3. A D gene is named only where the DNA matches it firmly. The size entry is marked missing in some rows and otherwise reads once, few, many or a size class.

j_call	cdr3_length	clone_size	v_call	d_call	cdr3_nt	cdr3_aa
TRBJ2-5	15	many	TRBV3-1	TRBD1	TGTGCCAGCAGCCAAGCGCCAGGGGGACAAGAGACCCAGTACTTC	CASSQAPGGQETQYF
TRBJ1-5	13	many	TRBV7-2	.	TGTGCCAGCAGCGCCCAATGGAGCCCACCCCAGCATTTT	CASSAQWSPPQHF
TRBJ2-7	12	many	TRBV7-2	.	TGTGCCACCAGTCAGAGCTCCTACGAGCAGTACTTC	CATSQSSYEQYF
TRBJ2-7	12	.	TRBV30	.	TGTGCCTGGAGTGTAAACGACTACGAGCAGTACTTC	CAWSVNDYEQYF
TRBJ2-7	15	.	TRBV7-2	TRBD1	TGTGCCAGCAGAACCGGGACAGGGACGTACAATGAGCAGTACTTC	CASRTGTGTYNEQYF
TRBJ2-1	16	many	TRBV5-1	TRBD2	TGCGCCAGCAGCTTGGGTGCGGGGGGCACCAACAATGAGCAGTTCTTC	CASSLGAGGTNNEQFF
TRBJ2-3	17	.	TRBV12-3/TRBV12-4	TRBD2	TGTGCCAGCAGTCCGGGGACTAGCGGGGTGATCACAGATGCGCAGTATTTT	CASSPGTSGVITDAQYF
TRBJ2-1	15	.	TRBV10-3	TRBD2	TGTGCCATCAGCAGGACTAGCAGGCCACACAATGAGCAGTTCTTC	CAISRTSRPHNEQFF
TRBJ2-3	13	.	TRBV5-1	.	TGCGCCAGCAGCTTGCAGGGGCAAGATACGCAGTATTTT	CASSLQGQDTQYF
TRBJ2-7	15	many	TRBV5-6	.	TGTGCCAGCAGCTTAAGGAGTCTTACCTCCTACGAGCAGTACTTC	CASSLRSLTSYEQYF
TRBJ2-4	14	many	TRBV20-1	TRBD1	TGCAGTGCTAGAGGGGACAGGTATCGGAACATTCAGTACTTC	CSARGDRYRNIQYF
TRBJ2-7	15	many	TRBV20-1	TRBD2	TGCAGTGCTAAAGTCGGACTAGCGGATGCCTACGAGCAGTACTTC	CSAKVGLADAYEQYF
TRBJ2-3	16	.	TRBV12-3/TRBV12-4	TRBD1	TGTGCCAGCAGCCGCCATGGCACAGGGGCCGCAGATACGCAGTATTTT	CASSRHGTGAADTQYF
TRBJ2-7	14	many	TRBV3-1	TRBD1	TGTGCCAGCAGCCAAGCGGGACAGGGAACCGAGCAGTACTTC	CASSQAGQGTEQYF
TRBJ1-2	12	many	TRBV20-1	TRBD1	TGCAGTGCTCCCGGGACAGGGTATGGCTACACCTTC	CSAPGTGYGYTF
TRBJ2-3	14	.	TRBV10-3	.	TGTGCCATCCGACCGGCCCCTCAGACAGATACGCAGTATTTT	CAIRPAPQTDTQYF
TRBJ2-1	10	.	TRBV29-1	.	TGCAGCGCCCATTGGCGTGAGCAGTTCTTC	CSAHWREQFF
TRBJ2-3	16	many	TRBV9	.	TGTGCCAGCAGCGGGGTTGGGGATCTAAGCACAGATACGCAGTATTTT	CASSGVGDLSTDTQYF
TRBJ2-7	12	many	TRBV7-2	.	TGCGCCAGCAGCTTGGTTTCCTACGAGCAGTACTTC	CASSLVSYEQYF
TRBJ1-1	14	.	TRBV7-2	TRBD1	TGTGCCAGCAGCCACAGGGGGGGGGACACTGAAGCTTTCTTT	CASSHRGGDTEAFF
TRBJ2-5	15	.	TRBV19	TRBD2	TGTACCAGTAGTCGCAGCGGGGGGGCATGGGAGACCCAGTACTTC	CTSSRSGGAWETQYF
TRBJ2-1	15	many	TRBV12-3/TRBV12-4	TRBD2	TGTGCCAGCAGTTTATCTAGCGGGGCCTACAATGAGCAGTTCTTC	CASSLSSGAYNEQFF
TRBJ1-1	16	.	TRBV7-9	.	TGTGCCAGCAGCTTAGTAACCGGATATCAGAACACTGAAGCTTTCTTT	CASSLVTGYQNTEAFF
TRBJ1-1	14	few	TRBV12-3/TRBV12-4	TRBD1	TGTGCCAGCAGTTTTAGACAGGGGGCAACTGAAGCTTTCTTT	CASSFRQGATEAFF
TRBJ1-5	15	few	TRBV5-6	.	TGTGCCAGCAGTAGGACTTTATCGGGCAATCAGCCCCAGCATTTT	CASSRTLSGNQPQHF
TRBJ2-1	13	.	TRBV7-2	TRBD2	TGTGCCAGCAGCCCAGGGCCGGGCGGGGGGGGGTTCTTC	CASSPGPGGGGFF
TRBJ2-1	12	.	TRBV28	.	TGTGCCAGCAGTTTTGGGCGAGAGACCCAGTTCTTC	CASSFGRETQFF
TRBJ2-4	13	few	TRBV19	TRBD1	TGTGCCAGTAGATCAGGGGGAAACAATGAGCAGTACTTC	CASRSGGNNEQYF
TRBJ2-5	13	few	TRBV30	.	TGTGCCTGCACCCTAGGGGGGGAGGAGACCCAGTACTTC	CACTLGGEETQYF
TRBJ2-7	14	once	TRBV12-3/TRBV12-4	.	TGTGCCAGCTGCAAATCCACGGCATCCTACGAGCAGTACTTC	CASCKSTASYEQYF
TRBJ1-1	13	.	TRBV6-2/TRBV6-3	.	TGTGCCAGCAGTGCCCCGCCCAACACTGAAGCTTTCTTT	CASSAPPNTEAFF
TRBJ2-2	14	few	TRBV7-9	.	TGTGCCAGCAGCCCGGGTCCCGTGCCCGGGGAGCTGTTTTTT	CASSPGPVPGELFF